Reported below is one T cell receptor beta chain. Between the trimmed V and J ends, which lost 4 bases and 3 bases, there was a span of 8 bases. CDR1 SGDLS and CDR2 YYNGEE come from the germline V gene. There are 13 residues in the CDR3. This sample is part of a study of blood T cell repertoires in COVID-19. About the research overall: The study drew acute and convalescent COVID-19 samples from the United States, Italy and Spain. T cells, B-cell-depleted T cells, or PBMCs provided the cDNA or gDNA that served as material.

Original methodology: Scientists estimated how many nucleated cells there were by amplifying reference gene primers. TCRdb's table, derived via immunoSEQ multiplex PCR, lists solely in-frame clones and lacks some. V and J calls and clone size are given by that table; D and trimming were obtained from the DNA. The sample carries some 20,000 clones, 86% recorded once. The sequenced material came from peripheral blood. The V and J genes are TRBV9 and TRBJ2-1; D call uncertain. The source of this sequence is a human donor with acute or convalescent COVID-19. The donor label of this sample is uncertain. As DNA, the CDR3 is TGTGCCAGCAGCCTTCGCTACTACAATGAGCAGTTCTTC. Its protein is CASSLRYYNEQFF.